Following are 3 T cell receptor beta chains from one sample sequenced in a study of shared clonotypes between healthy human individuals. Sequencing used immunoSEQ multiplex PCR; TCRdb keeps in-frame clones, though not all of them. The table includes about 2.4 million clones, 93% detected once. The sequencing input was naive CD4+ T cells from PBMCs. The subset denotes: CD45RA+ positively selected. The receptors originated from a man aged 18 to 30 in good health. Some clones in this sample may be carry-over from other donors' samples.

A remark on this clone: The junction differs from germline at one of its ends, possibly a read error. The chain combines TRBV10-2 with TRBJ1-3; 9 nucleotides align to TRBD1. The CDR3 is made up of 14 amino acids. Germline V gives CDR1 WSHSY, CDR2 SAAADI. CDR3 region: CASSTGQGGDTIYF. CDR3 sequence (DNA): TGCGCCAGCAGTACGGGACAGGGTGGAGACACCATATATTTT.

V and J are TRBV29-1 and TRBJ1-1; D is perhaps TRBD1 (5 bases). The CDR3 runs to 16 residues. The germline CDR1 and CDR2 sequences are SQVTM and ANQGSEA. Trimming took off 5 bases at V and 3 bases at J, with 22 bases between the two ends. This CDR3 is CSVIGPGRVVYTEAFF. The CDR3 nucleotides are TGCAGCGTTATCGGCCCGGGCAGGGTAGTATACACTGAAGCTTTCTTT.

The rearrangement uses TRBV15 and TRBJ2-7; TRBD2 matches 12 bases. This CDR3 is 14 amino acids long. Germline CDR1 and CDR2: LNHNV and YYDKDF (reference sequence). The ends lost 3 bases at V and 3 bases at J; junction bases unmatched: 0. The CDR3 DNA follows: TGTGCCACCAGCAGGGGACTAGCGGGCTACGAGCAGTACTTC. Its protein is CATSRGLAGYEQYF.